This TCR beta chain was retrieved from a study of cytomegalovirus exposure and HLA in healthy donors. Study in general: Early on, a data release was issued that held about 85 million unique TCRs from HLA-typed donors.

As for the donors, each was a healthy bone marrow donor. The PCR contained 60 Vbeta and 13 Jbeta primers. Per the original methods: The count from a later analysis was some 76 million unique TCR beta chains, around 11 million of them shared. Libraries were prepared by immunoSEQ multiplex PCR; TCRdb keeps only in-frame clonotypes and omits some of them. The V and J calls and clone size come from that table; D and trimming were worked out from the DNA. The repertoire holds around 98,000 clones, with around 73% as singletons. The CDR3 runs 17 residues. Per the germline V gene, CDR1 is PRHDT and CDR2 is FYEKMQ (reference sequence). Losses at the gene ends were 5 bases for V and 6 bases for J; bases not matched to a gene: 14.

Sequencing input: PBMCs. The chain is built from TRBV13 and TRBJ2-3; the match to TRBD2 covers 10 bases. The clonotype was recovered from a female donor in good health and CMV-seronegative. Written as DNA, the CDR3 is TGTGCCAGCAGCCCCTCCCCTGGACTAGCGGAAAGTGATACGCAGTATTTT. It codes for CASSPSPGLAESDTQYF.